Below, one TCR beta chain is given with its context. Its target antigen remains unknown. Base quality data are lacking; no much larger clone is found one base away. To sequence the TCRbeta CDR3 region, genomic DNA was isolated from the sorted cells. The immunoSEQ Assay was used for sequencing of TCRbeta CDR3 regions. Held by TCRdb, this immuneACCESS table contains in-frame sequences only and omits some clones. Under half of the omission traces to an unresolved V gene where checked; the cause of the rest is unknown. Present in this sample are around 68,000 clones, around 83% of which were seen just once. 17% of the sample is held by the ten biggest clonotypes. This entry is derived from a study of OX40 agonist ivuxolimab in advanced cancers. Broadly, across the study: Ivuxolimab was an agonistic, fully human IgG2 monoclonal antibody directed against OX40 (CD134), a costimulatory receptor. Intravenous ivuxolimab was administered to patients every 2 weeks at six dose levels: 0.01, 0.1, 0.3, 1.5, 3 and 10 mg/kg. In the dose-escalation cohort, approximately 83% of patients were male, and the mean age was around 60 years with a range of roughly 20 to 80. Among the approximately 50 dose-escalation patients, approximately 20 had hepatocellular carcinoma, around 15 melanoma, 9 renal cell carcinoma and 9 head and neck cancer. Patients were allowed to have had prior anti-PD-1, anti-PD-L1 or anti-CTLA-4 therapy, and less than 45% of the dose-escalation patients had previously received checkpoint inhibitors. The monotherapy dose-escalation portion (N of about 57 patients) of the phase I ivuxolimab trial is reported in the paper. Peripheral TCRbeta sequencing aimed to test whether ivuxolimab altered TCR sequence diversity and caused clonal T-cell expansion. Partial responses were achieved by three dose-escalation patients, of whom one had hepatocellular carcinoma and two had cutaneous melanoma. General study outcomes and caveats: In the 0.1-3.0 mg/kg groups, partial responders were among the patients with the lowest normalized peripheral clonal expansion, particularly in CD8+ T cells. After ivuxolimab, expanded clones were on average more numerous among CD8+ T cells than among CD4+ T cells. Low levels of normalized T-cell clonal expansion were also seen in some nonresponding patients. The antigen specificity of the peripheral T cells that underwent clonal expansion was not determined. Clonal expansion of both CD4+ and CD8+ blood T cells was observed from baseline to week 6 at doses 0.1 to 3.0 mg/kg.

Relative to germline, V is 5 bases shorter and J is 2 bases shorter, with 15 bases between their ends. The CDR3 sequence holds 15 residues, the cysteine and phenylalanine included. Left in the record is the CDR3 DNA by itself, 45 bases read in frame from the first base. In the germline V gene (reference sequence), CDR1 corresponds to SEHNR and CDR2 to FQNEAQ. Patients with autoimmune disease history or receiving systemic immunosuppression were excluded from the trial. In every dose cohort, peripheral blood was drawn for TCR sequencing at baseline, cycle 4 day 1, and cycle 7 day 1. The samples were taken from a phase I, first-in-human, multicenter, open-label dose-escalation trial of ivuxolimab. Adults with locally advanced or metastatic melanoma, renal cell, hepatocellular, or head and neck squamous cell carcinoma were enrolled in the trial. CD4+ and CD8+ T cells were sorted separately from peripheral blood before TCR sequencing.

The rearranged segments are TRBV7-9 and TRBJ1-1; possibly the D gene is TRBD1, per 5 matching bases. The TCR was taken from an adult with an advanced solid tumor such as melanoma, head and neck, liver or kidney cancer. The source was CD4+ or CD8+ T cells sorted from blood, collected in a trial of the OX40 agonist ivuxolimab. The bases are TGTGCCAGCAGCCCTCACGAGGGGTCTAACACTGAAGCTTTCTTT. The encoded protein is CASSPHEGSNTEAFF.